The source of this T cell receptor (beta chain) is a study of T cell clonotyping in hematopoietic cell transplantation. Clones were read by immunoSEQ multiplex PCR, and TCRdb kept only the in-frame ones, dropping some. The data show 6,000 to 7,000 clones, with about 77% seen just once and 30% to 35% held by the top ten. As to this clone: Its specificity is not known.

Study-wide results and caveats: After transplant, recipient diversity fell while pathologically expanded clonotypes grew through day 180.

V lost 5 bases, J lost 5 bases, and 11 bases lay in between. CDR3 length: 13 residues. Germline loops: CDR1 PRHDT, CDR2 FYEKMQ (reference sequence). The sequencing here drew on PBMCs, taken 100 days after allogeneic stem cell transplant. The clonotype originates from a female patient aged 30-39 years who had an allogeneic stem cell transplant, so the T cells may come from the graft donor. Some clones in this sample may be carry-over from other donors' samples. V gene TRBV13 combines with J gene TRBJ2-3; no firm D call. The CDR3 nucleotides read TGTGCCAGCAGCAGCACTATCGGAGATACGCAGTATTTT. It translates to CASSSTIGDTQYF.